This TCR beta chain came from a study of neurological immune-mediated disorders. Study-level findings and limits: The greatest degree of TCR clonal expansion was observed in HTLV-1-associated myelopathy, with the lowest in multiple sclerosis, below that of healthy controls. No CDR3 amino acid sequences were shared by expanded clones across subjects, suggesting private repertoires in all groups.

The V gene lost 5 bases and the J gene lost 0 bases, with 17 bases spanning the gap. CDR3 length: 17 residues. By 5'RACE with 10-nucleotide random UMIs, the cDNA was made. TCRdb re-called the 5' RACE reads through MiXCR, storing one row per CDR3 protein. Counted here are some 19,000 distinct CDR3 sequences, 15% to 20% occurring once; the ten biggest clones make up roughly 7%. For sorted libraries, the input was 1 million CD4+ or CD8+ T cells. This clonotype was counted ten times or more. What it binds is not known. This sequence originates from a woman under 30 with multiple sclerosis. The sample consisted of CD8+ T cells from blood. V and J are TRBV12-3 or TRBV12-4 and TRBJ2-1, with a tentative D call TRBD2 (6 bases). CDR3 DNA: TGTGCCAGCAGTCCCCATCCCATGACTAGCTCCTACAATGAGCAGTTCTTC. It codes for CASSPHPMTSSYNEQFF.